What follows are 5 T cell receptor beta chains derived from one specimen sequenced in a study of T cell responses to AZD1222 COVID-19 vaccine (dated by TCRdb to the early 2020s). The time point tag for this specimen amounts to: about 28 days (+/-7) after the second vaccine dose. The meaning of the sample's treatment or condition label: meningococcal conjugate vaccine given as trial control. The library relied on the immunoSEQ multiplex PCR assay. This is the immuneACCESS table as TCRdb keeps it, with only in-frame sequences that have V and J called. A part of the clones is gone; compared with another copy, unresolved V genes explain less than half, and the rest is unexplained. The sample records some 180,000 clones, around 93% of which are singletons. The top ten clones comprise around 1% of the sample. This material consisted of peripheral blood, taken 28 days after the second dose of the MenACWY control vaccine. All receptors come from an adult who received the MenACWY meningococcal vaccine as a control.

The rearrangement joins TRBV7-2 to TRBJ1-4; D not resolved. Trimming left V 2 bases short and J 6 bases short, with 13 bases between. Germline V gene lookup returns CDR1 SGHTA and CDR2 FQGNSA. This CDR3 has 15 residues. CDR3 DNA: TGTGCCAGCAGCTTAACCTGGGTTCGCGATGAAAAACTGTTTTTT. Its protein product is CASSLTWVRDEKLFF.

The rearrangement uses TRBV9 and TRBJ2-2; 12 nucleotides match TRBD2. The ends lost 2 bases at V and 2 bases at J; junction bases unmatched: 13. The CDR3 consists of 20 residues. Germline-derived CDR1 and CDR2 are SGDLS and YYNGEE. The DNA for the CDR3 is TGTGCCAGCAGCGTCAGAGGGCAGACTAGCGGGGGAGTTAACACCGGGGAGCTGTTTTTT. It encodes CASSVRGQTSGGVNTGELFF.

The chain combines TRBV6-5 with TRBJ2-7, with 7 bases lining up with TRBD1. V lost 3 bases to trimming and J lost 5 bases; unmatched junction nucleotides: 4. The CDR3 length is 13 residues. Germline CDR1 reads MNHEY; CDR2 reads SVGAGI. Here the CDR3 reads CASSYGTANEQYF. The CDR3 DNA follows: TGTGCCAGCAGTTATGGGACAGCCAACGAGCAGTACTTC.

The chain is built from TRBV25-1 and TRBJ1-4; TRBD1 is a possible D gene (6 bases). V gave up 3 bases and J gave up 4 bases, with 12 bases separating them. Per germline, CDR1 MGHDK and CDR2 SYGVNS. This CDR3 is built from 15 residues. CDR3 DNA sequence: TGTGCCAGCAGTGACCTCGGACAGTATAATGAAAAACTGTTTTTT. Its protein product is CASSDLGQYNEKLFF.

The chain recombines TRBV5-1 with TRBJ1-1; 7 positions agree with TRBD1. V lost 6 bases, J lost 4 bases, and 15 bases stayed unmatched. The germline CDR1 and CDR2 sequences are SGHRS and YFSETQ. CDR3 length: 16 amino acids. CDR3 in amino acids: CASTSSGGGVGTEAFF. In nucleotides, the CDR3 is TGCGCCAGCACCTCCTCAGGGGGGGGCGTGGGCACTGAAGCTTTCTTT.